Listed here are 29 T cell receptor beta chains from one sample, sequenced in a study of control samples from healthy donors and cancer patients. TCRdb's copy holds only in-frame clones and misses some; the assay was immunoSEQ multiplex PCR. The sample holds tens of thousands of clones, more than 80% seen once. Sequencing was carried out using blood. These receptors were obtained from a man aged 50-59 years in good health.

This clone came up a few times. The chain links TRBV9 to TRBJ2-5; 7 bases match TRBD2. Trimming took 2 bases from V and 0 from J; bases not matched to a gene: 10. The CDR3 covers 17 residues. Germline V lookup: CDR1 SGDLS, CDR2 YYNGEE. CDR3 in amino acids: CASSVTGSGNNQETQYF. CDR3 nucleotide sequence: TGTGCCAGCAGCGTTACGGGGAGCGGGAACAACCAAGAGACCCAGTACTTC.

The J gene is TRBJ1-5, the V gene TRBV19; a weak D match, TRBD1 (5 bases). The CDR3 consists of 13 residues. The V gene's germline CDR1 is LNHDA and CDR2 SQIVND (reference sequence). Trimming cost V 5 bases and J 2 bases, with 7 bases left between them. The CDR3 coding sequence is TGTGCCAGTAGTCGGGACCGCAATCAGCCCCAGCATTTT. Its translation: CASSRDRNQPQHF.

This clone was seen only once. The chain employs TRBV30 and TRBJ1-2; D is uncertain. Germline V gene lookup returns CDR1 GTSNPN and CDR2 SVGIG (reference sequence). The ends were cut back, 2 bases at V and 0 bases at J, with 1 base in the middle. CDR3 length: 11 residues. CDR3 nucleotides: TGTGCCTGGAGTTCTAACTATGGCTACACCTTC. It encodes CAWSSNYGYTF.

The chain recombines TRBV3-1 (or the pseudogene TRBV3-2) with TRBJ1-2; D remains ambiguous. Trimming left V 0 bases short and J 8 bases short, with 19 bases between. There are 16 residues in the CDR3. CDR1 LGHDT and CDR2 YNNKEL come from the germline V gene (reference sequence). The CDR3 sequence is CASSQDSVGLAVGYTF. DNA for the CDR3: TGTGCCAGCAGCCAAGACTCGGTAGGGCTGGCGGTAGGCTACACCTTC.

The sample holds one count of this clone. In DNA, the CDR3 is TGTGCCAGCAGCCGGGGACTAGCGGAGAAATCCTACAATGAGCAGTTCTTC. Amino acid sequence: CASSRGLAEKSYNEQFF. This chain joins TRBV7-2 and TRBJ2-1, with 11 bases matching TRBD2. The CDR3 is 17 amino acids. Looked up from germline, CDR1 is SGHTA and CDR2 is FQGNSA. V gave up 5 bases and J gave up 1 base; unmatched junction bases: 7.

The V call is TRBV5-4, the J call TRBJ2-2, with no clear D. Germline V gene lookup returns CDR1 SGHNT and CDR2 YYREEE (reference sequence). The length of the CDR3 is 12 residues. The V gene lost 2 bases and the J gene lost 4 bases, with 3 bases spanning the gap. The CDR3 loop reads CASSFPTGELFF. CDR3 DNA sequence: TGTGCCAGCAGCTTCCCCACCGGGGAGCTGTTTTTT.

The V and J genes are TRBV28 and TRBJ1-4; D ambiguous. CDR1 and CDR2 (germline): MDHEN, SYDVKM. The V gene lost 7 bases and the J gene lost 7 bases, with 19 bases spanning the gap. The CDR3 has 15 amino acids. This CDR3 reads CASTSVGPIFEKLFF. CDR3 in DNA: TGTGCCAGCACCTCGGTCGGGCCGATTTTTGAAAAACTGTTTTTT.

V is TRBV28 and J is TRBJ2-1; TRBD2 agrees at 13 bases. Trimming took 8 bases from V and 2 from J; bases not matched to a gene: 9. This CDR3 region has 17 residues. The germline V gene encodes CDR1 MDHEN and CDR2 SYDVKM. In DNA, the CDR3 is TGTGCCAGCGGAGGACTAGCGGGAGTAAGGGCCTACAATGAGCAGTTCTTC. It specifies CASGGLAGVRAYNEQFF.

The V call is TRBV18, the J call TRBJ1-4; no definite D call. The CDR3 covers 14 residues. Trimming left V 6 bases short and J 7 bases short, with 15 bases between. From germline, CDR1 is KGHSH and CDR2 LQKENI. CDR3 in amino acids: CASSPRGNREKLFF. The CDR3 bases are TGTGCCAGCTCCCCCCGGGGTAATCGTGAAAAACTGTTTTTT.

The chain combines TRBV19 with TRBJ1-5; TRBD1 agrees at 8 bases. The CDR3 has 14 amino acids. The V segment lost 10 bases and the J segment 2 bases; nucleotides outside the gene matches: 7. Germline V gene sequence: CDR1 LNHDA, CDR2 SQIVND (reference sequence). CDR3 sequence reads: CATRQGMRNQPQHF. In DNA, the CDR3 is TGTGCCACACGACAGGGGATGCGCAATCAGCCCCAGCATTTT.

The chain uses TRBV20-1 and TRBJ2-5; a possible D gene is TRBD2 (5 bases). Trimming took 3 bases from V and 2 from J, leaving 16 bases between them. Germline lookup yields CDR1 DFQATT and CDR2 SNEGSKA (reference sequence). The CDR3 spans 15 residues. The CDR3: CSASRASRPQETQYF. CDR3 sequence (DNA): TGCAGTGCTAGTCGGGCTAGCCGACCGCAAGAGACCCAGTACTTC.

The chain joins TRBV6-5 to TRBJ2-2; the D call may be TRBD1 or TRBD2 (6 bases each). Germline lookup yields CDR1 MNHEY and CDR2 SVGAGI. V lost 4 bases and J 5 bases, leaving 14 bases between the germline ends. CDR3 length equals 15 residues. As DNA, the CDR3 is TGTGCCAGCAGTTTTTCGGGGGCGAGGACCGGGGAGCTGTTTTTT. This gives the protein CASSFSGARTGELFF.

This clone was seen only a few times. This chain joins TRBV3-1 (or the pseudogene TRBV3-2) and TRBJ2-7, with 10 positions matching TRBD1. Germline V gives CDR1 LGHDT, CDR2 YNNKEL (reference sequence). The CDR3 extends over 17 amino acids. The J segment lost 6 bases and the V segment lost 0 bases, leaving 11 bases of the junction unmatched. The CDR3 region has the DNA TGTGCCAGCAGCCAAGACCCCCGGACAGGGGGGGCGGGCGAGCAGTACTTC. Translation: CASSQDPRTGGAGEQYF.

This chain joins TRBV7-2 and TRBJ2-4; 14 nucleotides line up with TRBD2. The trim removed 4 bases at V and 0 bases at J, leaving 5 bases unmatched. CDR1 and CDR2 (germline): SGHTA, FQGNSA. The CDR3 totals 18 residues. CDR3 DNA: TGTGCCAGCAGCTCTGGGACTAGCGGGAGCGAAGCCAAAAACATTCAGTACTTC. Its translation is CASSSGTSGSEAKNIQYF.

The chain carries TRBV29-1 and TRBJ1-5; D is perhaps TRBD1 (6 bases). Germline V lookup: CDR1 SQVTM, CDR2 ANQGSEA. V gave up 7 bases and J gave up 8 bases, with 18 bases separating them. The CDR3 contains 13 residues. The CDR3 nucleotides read TGCAGCGGGGCGGACACTCCAGGGGAGCCCCAGCATTTT. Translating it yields CSGADTPGEPQHF.

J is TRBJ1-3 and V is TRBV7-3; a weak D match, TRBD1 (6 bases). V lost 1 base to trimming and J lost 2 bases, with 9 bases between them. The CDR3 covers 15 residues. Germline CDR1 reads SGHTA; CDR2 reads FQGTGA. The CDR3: CASSLMGAPGNTIYF. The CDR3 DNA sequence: TGTGCCAGCAGCTTAATGGGGGCGCCTGGAAACACCATATATTTT.

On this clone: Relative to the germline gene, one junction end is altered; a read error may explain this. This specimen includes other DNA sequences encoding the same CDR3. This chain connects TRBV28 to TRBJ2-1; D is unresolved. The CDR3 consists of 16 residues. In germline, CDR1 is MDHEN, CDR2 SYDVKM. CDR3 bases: TGCGCCAGCAGCCCCCCGAATTTGGTGTCCTACAATGAGCAGTTCTTC. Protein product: CASSPPNLVSYNEQFF.

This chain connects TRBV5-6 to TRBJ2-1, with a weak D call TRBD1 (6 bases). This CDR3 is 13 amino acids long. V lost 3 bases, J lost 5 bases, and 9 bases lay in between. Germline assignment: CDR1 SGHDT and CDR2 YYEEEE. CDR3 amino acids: CASSYGQNNEQFF. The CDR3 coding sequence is TGTGCCAGCAGCTACGGACAGAACAATGAGCAGTTCTTC.

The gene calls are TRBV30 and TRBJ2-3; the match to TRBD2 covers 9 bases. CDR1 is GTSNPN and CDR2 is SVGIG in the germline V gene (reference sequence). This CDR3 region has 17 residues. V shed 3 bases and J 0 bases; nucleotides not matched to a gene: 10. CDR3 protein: CAWSLHIAGESTDTQYF. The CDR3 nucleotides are TGTGCCTGGAGCCTACACATAGCGGGAGAGAGCACAGATACGCAGTATTTT.

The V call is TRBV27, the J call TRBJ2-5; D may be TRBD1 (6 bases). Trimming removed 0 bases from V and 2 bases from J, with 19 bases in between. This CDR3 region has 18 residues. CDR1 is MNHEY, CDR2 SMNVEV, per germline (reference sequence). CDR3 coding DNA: TGTGCCAGCAGTTTATCATCCCTTTCAGGGGTCCCTCAAGAGACCCAGTACTTC. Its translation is CASSLSSLSGVPQETQYF.

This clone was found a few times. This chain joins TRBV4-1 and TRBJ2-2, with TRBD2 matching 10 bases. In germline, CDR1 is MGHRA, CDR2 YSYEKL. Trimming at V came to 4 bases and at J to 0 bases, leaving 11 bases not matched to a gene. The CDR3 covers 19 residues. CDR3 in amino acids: CASSPHHIAGGANTGELFF. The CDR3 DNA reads TGCGCCAGCAGCCCACACCATATAGCGGGAGGAGCGAACACCGGGGAGCTGTTTTTT.

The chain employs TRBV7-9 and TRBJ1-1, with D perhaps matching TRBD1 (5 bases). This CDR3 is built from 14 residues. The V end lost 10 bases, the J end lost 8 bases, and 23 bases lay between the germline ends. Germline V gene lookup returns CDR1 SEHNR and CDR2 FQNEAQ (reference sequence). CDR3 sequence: CATRLTEGRLEAFF. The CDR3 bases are TGTGCCACCCGCCTAACCGAGGGACGCCTAGAAGCTTTCTTT. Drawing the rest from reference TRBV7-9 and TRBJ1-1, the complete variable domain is DTGVSQNPRHKITKRGQNVTFRCDPISEHNRLYWYRQTLGQGPEFLTYFQNEAQLEKSRLLSDRFSAERPKGSFSTLEIQRTEQGDSAMYLCATRLTEGRLEAFFGQGTRLTVV.

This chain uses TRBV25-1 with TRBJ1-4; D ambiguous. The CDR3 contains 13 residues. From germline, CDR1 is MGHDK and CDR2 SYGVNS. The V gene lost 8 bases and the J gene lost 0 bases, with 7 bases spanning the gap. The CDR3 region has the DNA TGTGCCAGCCAAGACCCAACTAATGAAAAACTGTTTTTT. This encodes CASQDPTNEKLFF.

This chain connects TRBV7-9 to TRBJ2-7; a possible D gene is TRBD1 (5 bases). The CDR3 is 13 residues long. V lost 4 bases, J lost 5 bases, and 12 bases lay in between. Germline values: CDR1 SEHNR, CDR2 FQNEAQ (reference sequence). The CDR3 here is CASSSTGLNEQYF. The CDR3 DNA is TGTGCCAGCAGCTCCACAGGCCTGAACGAGCAGTACTTC.

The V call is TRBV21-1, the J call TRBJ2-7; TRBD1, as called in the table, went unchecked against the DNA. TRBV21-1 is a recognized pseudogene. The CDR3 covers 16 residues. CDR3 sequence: CASSKGAIPYPNEQYF. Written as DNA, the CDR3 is TGTGCCAGCAGCAAAGGGGCAATCCCATATCCTAACGAGCAGTACTTC.

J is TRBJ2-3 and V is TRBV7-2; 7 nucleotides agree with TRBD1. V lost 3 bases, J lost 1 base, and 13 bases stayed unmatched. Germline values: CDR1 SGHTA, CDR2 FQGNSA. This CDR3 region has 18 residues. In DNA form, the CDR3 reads TGTGCCAGCAGCTTTTTAGGGGGCGCCGGGGTTGGCACAGATACGCAGTATTTT. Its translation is CASSFLGGAGVGTDTQYF.

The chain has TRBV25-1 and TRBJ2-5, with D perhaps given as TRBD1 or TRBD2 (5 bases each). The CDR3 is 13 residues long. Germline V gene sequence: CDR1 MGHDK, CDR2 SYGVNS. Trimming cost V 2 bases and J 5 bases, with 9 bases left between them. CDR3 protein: CASSEVGVETQYF. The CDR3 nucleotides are TGTGCCAGCAGTGAAGTGGGGGTGGAGACCCAGTACTTC.

The CDR3 nucleotides read TGTGCCAGCAGTGAATCAGGGCCTCCTGAGGACGAGCAGTACTTC. Its protein product is CASSESGPPEDEQYF. The chain employs TRBV25-1 and TRBJ2-7; possible D gene TRBD1, 5 bases. The CDR3 sequence is 15 residues long. Germline V gene data show CDR1 as MGHDK and CDR2 as SYGVNS. V was shortened by 1 base and J by 5 bases, with 15 bases between the two germline ends.

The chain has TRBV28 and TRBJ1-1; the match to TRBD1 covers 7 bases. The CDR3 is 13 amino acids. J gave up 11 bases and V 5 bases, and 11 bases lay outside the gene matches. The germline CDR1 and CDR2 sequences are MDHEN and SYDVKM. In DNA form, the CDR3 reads TGTGCCAGCAGTACTCGACAGGGAAGGATGGCTTTCTTT. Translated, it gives CASSTRQGRMAFF.